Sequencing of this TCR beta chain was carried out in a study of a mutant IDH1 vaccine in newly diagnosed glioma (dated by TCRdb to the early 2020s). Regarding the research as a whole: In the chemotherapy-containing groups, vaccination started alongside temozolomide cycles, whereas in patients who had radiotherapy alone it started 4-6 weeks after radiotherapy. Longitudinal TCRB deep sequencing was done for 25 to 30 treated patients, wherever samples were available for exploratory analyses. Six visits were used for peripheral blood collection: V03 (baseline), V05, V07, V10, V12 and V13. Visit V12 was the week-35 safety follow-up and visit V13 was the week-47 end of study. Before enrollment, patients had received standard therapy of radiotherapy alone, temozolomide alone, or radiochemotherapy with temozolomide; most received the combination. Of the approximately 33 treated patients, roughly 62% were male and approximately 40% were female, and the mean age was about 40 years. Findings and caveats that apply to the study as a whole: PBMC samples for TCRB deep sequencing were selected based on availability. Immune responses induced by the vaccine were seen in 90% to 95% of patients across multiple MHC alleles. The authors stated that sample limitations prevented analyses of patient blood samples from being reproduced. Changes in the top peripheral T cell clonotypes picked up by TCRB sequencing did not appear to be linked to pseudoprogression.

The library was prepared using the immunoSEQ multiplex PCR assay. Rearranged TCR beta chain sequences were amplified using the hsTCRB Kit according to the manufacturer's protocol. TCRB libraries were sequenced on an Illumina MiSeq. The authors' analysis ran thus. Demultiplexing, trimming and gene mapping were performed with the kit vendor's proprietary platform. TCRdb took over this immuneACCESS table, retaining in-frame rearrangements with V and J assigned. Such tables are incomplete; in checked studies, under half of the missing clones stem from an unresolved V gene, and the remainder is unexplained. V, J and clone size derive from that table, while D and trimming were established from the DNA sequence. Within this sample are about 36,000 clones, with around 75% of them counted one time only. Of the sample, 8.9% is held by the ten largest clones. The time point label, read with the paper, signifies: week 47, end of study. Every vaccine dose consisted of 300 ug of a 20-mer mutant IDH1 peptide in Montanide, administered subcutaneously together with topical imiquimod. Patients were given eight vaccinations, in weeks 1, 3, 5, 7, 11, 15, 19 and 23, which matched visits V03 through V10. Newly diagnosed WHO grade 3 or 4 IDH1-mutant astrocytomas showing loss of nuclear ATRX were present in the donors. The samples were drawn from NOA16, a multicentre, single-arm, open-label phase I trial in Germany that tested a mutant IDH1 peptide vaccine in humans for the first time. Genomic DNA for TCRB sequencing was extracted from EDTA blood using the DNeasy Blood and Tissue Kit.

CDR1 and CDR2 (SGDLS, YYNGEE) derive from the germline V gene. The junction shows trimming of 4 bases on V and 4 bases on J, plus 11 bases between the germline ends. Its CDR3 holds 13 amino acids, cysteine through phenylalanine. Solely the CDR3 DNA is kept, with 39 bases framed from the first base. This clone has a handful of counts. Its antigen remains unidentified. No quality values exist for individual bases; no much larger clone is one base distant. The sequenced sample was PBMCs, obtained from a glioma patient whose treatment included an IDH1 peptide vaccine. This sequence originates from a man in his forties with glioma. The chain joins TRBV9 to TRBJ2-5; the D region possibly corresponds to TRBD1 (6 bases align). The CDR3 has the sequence CASSRTDRETQYF. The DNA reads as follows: TGTGCCAGCAGCCGGACAGATCGAGAGACCCAGTACTTC.